These 17 T cell receptor beta chains originate from one sample sequenced in a study of molecular identifiers for immune sequencing clone quantification. TCRdb analysed the PCR reads with MiXCR anew, one entry per CDR3 protein. The sample contains approximately 550,000 distinct CDR3 sequences, roughly a fifth of which appear only once. Material for sequencing was naive CD8+ T cells from blood, with Jurkat cell RNA spiked in. Regarding subset: FACS-sorted CD8+CD4-CCR7+CD45RA+ naive T cells. These receptors were collected from a human donor in good health. Some libraries in this study had Jurkat cell RNA spiked in.

With respect to this clonotype: Being one base from a much bigger clone, this may be a read error. The conserved closing phenylalanine or tryptophan is absent in this CDR3, likely reflecting a read error. The rearrangement uses TRBV7-9 and TRBJ1-3; TRBD1 matches 7 bases. The CDR3 has 15 amino acids. V was pared by 8 bases and J by 2 bases, with 9 bases of the junction left unmatched. Germline V gene sequence: CDR1 SEHNR, CDR2 FQNEAQ (reference sequence). The CDR3 nucleotides are TGTGCCAGCCTTCAACCCGGGACAGCTGGAAACACCATATATTCT. This gives the protein CASLQPGTAGNTIYS.

This clonotype was seen many times. The chain is built from TRBV6-2 or TRBV6-3 and TRBJ2-6, with D maybe TRBD1 (6 bases). V lost 7 bases and J 0 bases, leaving 10 bases between the germline ends. The germline V gene has CDR1 MNHEY and CDR2 SVGEGT. The CDR3 is made up of 15 amino acids. The CDR3 is CASNGQPSGANVLTF. The CDR3 DNA follows: TGTGCCAGCAATGGACAGCCCTCTGGGGCCAACGTCCTGACTTTC.

There are many counts of this clonotype. CDR3 coding DNA: TGTGCCAGTCTGAGGGAACCGAACACTGAAGCTTTCTTT. Translation: CASLREPNTEAFF. The chain has TRBV7-9 and TRBJ1-1; D is undetermined. This CDR3 comprises 13 residues. Trimming took off 9 bases at V and 1 base at J, with 12 bases between the two ends. Germline CDR1 and CDR2: SEHNR and FQNEAQ (reference sequence).

Worth noting for this clonotype: The junction departs from the called germline gene at one end, perhaps through a read error. V is TRBV9 and J is TRBJ1-3; TRBD1 is a possible D gene (6 bases). Germline V gene lookup returns CDR1 SGDLS and CDR2 YYNGEE. The CDR3 totals 15 residues. CDR3 sequence reads: CASSTSGASGNAIYF. DNA for the CDR3: TGTGCCAGCAGCACCTCAGGGGCAAGTGGAAACGCCATATATTTT.

This clonotype was seen many times. The V gene is TRBV5-6, the J gene TRBJ2-3; 10 positions match TRBD2. The germline V gene has CDR1 SGHDT and CDR2 YYEEEE. This CDR3 comprises 16 residues. Germline trimming cut 3 bases from V and 5 bases from J; bases unmatched to any gene: 9. The CDR3 is CASSWGSGGAVDTQYF. As DNA, the CDR3 is TGTGCCAGCAGCTGGGGAAGCGGGGGGGCAGTAGATACGCAGTATTTT.

The V call is TRBV30, the J call TRBJ2-7; possible D gene TRBD2, 5 bases. This CDR3 comprises 12 residues. Germline V gene sequence: CDR1 GTSNPN, CDR2 SVGIG (reference sequence). V shed 1 base and J shed 1 base, with 5 bases lying between them. In DNA, the CDR3 is TGTGCCTGGAGTGCGGGATCCTACGAGCAGTACTTC. Residues: CAWSAGSYEQYF.

This clonotype was found many times. The chain joins TRBV4-3 to TRBJ1-1, with TRBD1 identical over 12 bases. The germline CDR1 and CDR2 sequences are LGHNA and YSLEER. Losses at the gene ends were 1 base for V and 2 bases for J; bases not matched to a gene: 8. The CDR3 length is 18 residues. CDR3 region: CASSQGFSGQGANTEAFF. DNA of the CDR3: TGCGCCAGCAGCCAAGGATTCTCGGGACAGGGGGCCAACACTGAAGCTTTCTTT.

This clonotype was seen repeatedly, ten times or more. The chain uses TRBV20-1 and TRBJ2-5, with D perhaps matching TRBD1 (5 bases). The CDR3 sequence is 15 residues long. Germline CDR1 reads DFQATT; CDR2 reads SNEGSKA (reference sequence). Trimming removed 0 bases from V and 0 bases from J, with 11 bases in between. The CDR3 coding sequence is TGCAGTGCTAGAGACCTGACAGAGTACCAAGAGACCCAGTACTTC. Protein sequence: CSARDLTEYQETQYF.

In regard to this clonotype: Being one base from a much bigger clone, this may be a read error. The chain joins TRBV7-9 to TRBJ1-5; D gene unclear. Trimming left V 5 bases short and J 2 bases short, with 13 bases between. The CDR3 has 15 residues. The germline CDR1 and CDR2 sequences are SEHNR and FQNEAQ (reference sequence). The CDR3 region is CASSPDGDGNQPQHF. In DNA form, the CDR3 reads TGTGCCAGCAGCCCAGATGGGGATGGCAATCAGCCCCAGCATTTT.

This clonotype has ten or more counts. Here the CDR3 reads CASSVGTAPMEQYF. The CDR3 nucleotides are TGTGCCAGCAGTGTCGGGACAGCCCCCATGGAGCAGTACTTC. The chain employs TRBV27 and TRBJ2-7, with 7 bases aligning to TRBD1. Germline V CDR1 and CDR2: MNHEY, SMNVEV (reference sequence). The CDR3 is 14 amino acids. The V segment lost 5 bases and the J segment 7 bases; nucleotides outside the gene matches: 11.

This clonotype has at least ten counts. This chain connects TRBV19 to TRBJ2-7; unclear D gene. This CDR3 is built from 11 residues. The V and J ends lost 5 bases and 7 bases respectively, with 9 bases between them. Per germline, CDR1 LNHDA and CDR2 SQIVND (reference sequence). The CDR3 sequence: CASSVLGEQYF. CDR3 coding DNA: TGTGCCAGTAGTGTCCTTGGAGAGCAGTACTTC.

Comment on this clonotype: A read error may explain this, as a much larger clone is one base away. J is TRBJ2-5 and V is TRBV27; 7 bases agree with TRBD2. CDR1 is MNHEY and CDR2 is SMNVEV in the germline V gene (reference sequence). The CDR3 loop spans 15 amino acids. Here the CDR3 reads CASSSMGGYPETQHF. The CDR3 DNA follows: TGTGCCAGCAGTTCCATGGGAGGGTATCCAGAGACCCAGCACTTC.

The chain combines TRBV5-4 with TRBJ1-1, with a weak D call TRBD1 (6 bases). The V gene lost 4 bases and the J gene lost 1 base, with 11 bases spanning the gap. CDR3 length equals 14 residues. The germline gives CDR1 SGHNT, CDR2 YYREEE (reference sequence). The CDR3 nucleotides read TGTGCCAGCAGCCCCCCACAGGGGAACACTGAAGCTTTCTTT. Translating it yields CASSPPQGNTEAFF.

Comments on this clonotype: The junction and the germline gene differ at one end; a read error may be behind it. V and J are TRBV12-3 or TRBV12-4 and TRBJ2-5; perhaps TRBD2 as D (5 bases). The length of the CDR3 is 13 residues. The CDR3 region is CASTTAEQDTQYF. The CDR3 region has the DNA TGTGCCAGCACAACAGCGGAACAAGATACCCAGTACTTC.

V and J are TRBV27 and TRBJ1-6, with D possibly TRBD1 on 6 matching bases. This CDR3 region has 14 residues. V was clipped by 2 bases and J by 8 bases, with 10 bases between them. The germline V gene encodes CDR1 MNHEY and CDR2 SMNVEV (reference sequence). The CDR3 loop is CASSLPGADSPLHF. CDR3 bases: TGTGCCAGCAGTTTACCGGGGGCGGATTCACCCCTCCACTTT.

The chain couples TRBV4-1 to TRBJ1-1, with 11 bases that match TRBD1. The CDR3 is 17 residues long. Germline V gene data show CDR1 as MGHRA and CDR2 as YSYEKL. V shed 0 bases and J 4 bases; nucleotides not matched to a gene: 7. Here the CDR3 reads CASSQEGQGVLGTEAFF. The CDR3 region has the DNA TGCGCCAGCAGCCAAGAGGGACAGGGGGTTCTAGGCACTGAAGCTTTCTTT.

This clonotype was seen at least ten times. This chain uses TRBV19 with TRBJ2-4; no clear D gene. The germline V and J ends were trimmed by 5 bases and 6 bases, with 2 bases remaining between them. Germline CDR1 is LNHDA and CDR2 is SQIVND (reference sequence). The CDR3 consists of 10 residues. The CDR3 reads CASSGNIQYF. The CDR3 DNA is TGTGCCAGTAGTGGAAACATTCAGTACTTC. Complete variable domain (other parts from reference TRBV19 and TRBJ2-4): DGGITQSPKYLFRKEGQNVTLSCEQNLNHDAMYWYRQDPGQGLRLIYYSQIVNDFQKGDIAEGYSVSREKKESFPLTVTSAQKNPTAFYLCASSGNIQYFGAGTRLSVL.